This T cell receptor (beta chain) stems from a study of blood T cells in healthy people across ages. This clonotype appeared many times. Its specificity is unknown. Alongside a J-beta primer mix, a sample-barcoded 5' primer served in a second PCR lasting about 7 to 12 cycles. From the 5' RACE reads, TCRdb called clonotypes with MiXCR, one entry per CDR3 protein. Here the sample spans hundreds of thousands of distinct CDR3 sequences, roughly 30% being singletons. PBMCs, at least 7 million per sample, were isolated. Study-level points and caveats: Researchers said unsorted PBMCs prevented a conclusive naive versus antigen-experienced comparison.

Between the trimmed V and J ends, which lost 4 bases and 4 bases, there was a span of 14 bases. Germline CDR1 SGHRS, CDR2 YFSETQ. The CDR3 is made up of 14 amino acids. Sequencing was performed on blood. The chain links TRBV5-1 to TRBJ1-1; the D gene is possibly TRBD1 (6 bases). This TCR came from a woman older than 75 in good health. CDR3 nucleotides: TGCGCCAGCAGCGCCAGGGGATTTGGCACTGAAGCTTTCTTT. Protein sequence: CASSARGFGTEAFF.